The present T cell receptor (beta chain) was sequenced within a study of T cell repertoires in cytomegalovirus infection. Overall study context: Use of recently identified HLA-C-restricted and well-studied HLA-B-restricted CMV epitopes was part of the study. Through public TCR beta signatures, both CMV infection and matching HLA type were indicated.

TCRdb analysed the reads with MiXCR anew, one entry per CDR3 protein. The sample yields 100,000 to 150,000 distinct CDR3 sequences, approximately 30% seen once. With respect to this clonotype: Its antigen is still unknown.

The sequence was collected from a human donor in good health (CMV status not recorded). Some clones in this sample may be carry-over from other donors' samples. The sequences come from CD8+ T cells from cultured PBMCs, collected from culture after CMV antigen stimulation.

The CDR3 is CASSQGPHRDRDEKLFF. The DNA of the CDR3 is TGTGCCAGCAGCCAAGGCCCCCACCGGGACAGGGACGAAAAACTGTTTTTT. The rearrangement links TRBV4-2 to TRBJ1-4, with 9 bases that match TRBD1. The length of the CDR3 is 17 residues. V dropped 1 base and J dropped 8; count of bases not matched to a gene: 11. The germline CDR1 and CDR2 sequences are LGHNA and YNFKEQ.